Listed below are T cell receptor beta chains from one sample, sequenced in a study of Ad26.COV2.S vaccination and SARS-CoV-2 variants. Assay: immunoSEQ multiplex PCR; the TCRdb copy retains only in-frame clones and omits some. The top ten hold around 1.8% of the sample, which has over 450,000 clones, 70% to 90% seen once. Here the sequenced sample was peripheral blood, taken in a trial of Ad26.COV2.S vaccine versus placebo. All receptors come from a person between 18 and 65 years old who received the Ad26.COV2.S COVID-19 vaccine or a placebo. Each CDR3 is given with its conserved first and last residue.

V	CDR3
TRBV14	CASSPSPMQGVSGYTF
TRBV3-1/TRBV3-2	CASSQVWASGRAANTGELFF
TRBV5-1	CASSLRRGAQATGELFF
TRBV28	CASQSGNTIYF
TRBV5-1	CASSSGLAKETQYF
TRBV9	CASSVGGDTHTEAFF
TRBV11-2	CASSDGQGRGNTIYF
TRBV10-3	CAISELRTSGRGNEQYF
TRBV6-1	CASSEDRRNTEAFF
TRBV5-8	CASSLRKLTSGFEETQYF
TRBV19	CATTHPSGANVLTF
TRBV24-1	CATSDLVLPENIQYF
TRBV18	CASSPTSTGIRETQYF
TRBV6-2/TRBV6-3	CASSPDAAGSYEQYF
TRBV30	CAWSAIGPLNSNQPQHF
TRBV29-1	CSVDRREAGELFF
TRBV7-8	CASSLTPGGDTQYF
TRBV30	CAWSVQQAGNTIYF
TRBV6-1	CAISPSGTDTQYF
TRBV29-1	CSAQGDKPYGYTF
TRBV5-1	CASSLVFGSAGANTGELFF
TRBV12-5	CASGLGQGAMVTQYF
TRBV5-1	CASSLIQGASYEQYF